This is a list of T cell receptor beta chains from one sample in a study of CD8 T cells in Susac syndrome. TCRdb re-derived calls from the immunoSEQ multiplex PCR reads in MiXCR, one entry per CDR3 protein. Of 200,000 to 250,000 distinct CDR3 sequences listed, roughly 94% were seen once; the top ten hold around 0.082%. The sequenced material came from CD4+ T cells from PBMCs. The origin of the receptors is a human donor with multiple sclerosis. CDR3s include the opening cysteine and the closing phenylalanine or tryptophan. The D gene is left open where the match is weak. The size field is filled for only some rows; it gives once, few, many or a size class.

>-|-|TRBV4-2|TRBJ2-3
CASSQEGGALTSTDTQYF
TGTGCCAGCAGCCAAGAAGGAGGTGCGCTAACCAGCACAGATACGCAGTATTTT
>once|-|TRBV7-9|TRBJ1-2
CASSLDPYGHTF
TGTGCCAGCAGCTTAGACCCCTATGGCCACACCTTC
>-|TRBD2|TRBV7-9|TRBJ2-7
CASSWAGGYEQYF
TGTGCCAGCAGCTGGGCGGGGGGTTACGAGCAGTACTTC
>-|-|TRBV19|TRBJ1-4
CASSNRGAEEKLFF
TGTGCCAGTAGTAATCGGGGGGCAGAAGAAAAACTGTTTTTT
>-|-|TRBV27|TRBJ1-2
CASSRQAVNYGYTF
TGTGCCAGCAGCAGACAGGCCGTTAACTATGGCTACACCTTC
>-|TRBD1|TRBV30|TRBJ2-7
CAWTRSYRGFNEQYF
TGTGCCTGGACCAGGTCGTACAGGGGGTTCAACGAGCAGTACTTC
>-|-|TRBV29-1|TRBJ1-1
CTTLGGGTEAFF
TGCACCACCTTGGGAGGCGGGACTGAAGCTTTCTTT
>-|-|TRBV6-4|TRBJ2-5
CAVGLDGATQYF
TGTGCCGTGGGGTTGGACGGGGCCACCCAGTACTTC
>few|-|TRBV12-3/TRBV12-4|TRBJ2-5
CASSLAGAETQYF
TGTGCCAGCAGTTTAGCAGGGGCAGAGACCCAGTACTTC
>few|-|TRBV20-1|TRBJ2-5
CSARRGLETQYF
TGCAGTGCTAGGCGGGGCTTGGAGACCCAGTACTTC
>-|-|TRBV25-1|TRBJ2-6
CASSASGGANVLTF
TGTGCCAGCAGTGCCTCCGGAGGGGCCAACGTCCTGACTTTC
>once|-|TRBV20-1|TRBJ1-5
CSARAGPGAYQPQHF
TGCAGTGCTAGGGCCGGCCCAGGGGCTTATCAGCCCCAGCATTTT
>once|-|TRBV5-6|TRBJ2-7
CASSSAGHTYEQYF
TGTGCCAGCAGCTCCGCGGGACACACCTACGAGCAGTACTTC
>-|-|TRBV6-5|TRBJ2-7
CASRTPSGAQGEQYF
TGTGCCAGCAGAACACCTTCAGGGGCGCAAGGCGAGCAGTACTTC
>-|TRBD2|TRBV7-9|TRBJ2-5
CASSMTSGIIQETQYF
TGTGCCAGCAGCATGACTAGCGGTATCATCCAAGAGACCCAGTACTTC
>-|-|TRBV9|TRBJ1-2
CASTRGADSNYGYTF
TGTGCCAGCACCCGAGGGGCGGATAGTAACTATGGCTACACCTTC